This T cell receptor (beta chain) derives from a study of T cell responses to AZD1222 COVID-19 vaccine. Notes on the study in general: Scientists sampled the repertoires only once the peak T cell response had passed. The span of vaccine-associated CD4 TCRs extended across spike, with dominance at 160-218 and 743-854. Baseline serology detected seropositivity in only six or seven AZD1222 recipients. Two AZD1222 doses significantly raised spike-specific TCR breadth and depth over controls.

As for this clone: The antigen is unknown.

CDR3 length equals 14 residues. Germline assignment: CDR1 LGHDT and CDR2 YNNKEL (reference sequence). The ends were cut back, 0 bases at V and 5 bases at J, with 10 bases in the middle. TCRdb keeps only in-frame clones here, not all; method: immunoSEQ multiplex PCR. The table lists roughly 160,000 clones, approximately 92% of them singletons. V and J are TRBV3-1 (or the pseudogene TRBV3-2) and TRBJ2-5; D not resolved. Sequencing used peripheral blood, obtained on day 0 of AZD1222 vaccination. The sequence came from an adult in good health. CDR3 bases: TGTGCCAGCAGCCAAGAGAGGCTCGGGGAGACCCAGTACTTC. Protein: CASSQERLGETQYF.